One sample yielded the 31 T cell receptor beta chains listed below, sequenced in a study of cytomegalovirus exposure and HLA in healthy donors. The PCR was carried out with 60 Vbeta primers and 13 Jbeta primers. Clones were sequenced by immunoSEQ multiplex PCR, and TCRdb holds only the in-frame ones, with some missing. The sample has 150,000 to 200,000 clones, about 70% seen once. The sequencing input was PBMCs. These receptors came from a woman in her thirties in good health and CMV-seronegative.

The rearrangement uses TRBV28 and TRBJ1-4, with 8 bases identical to TRBD1. Unmatched junction bases numbered 10, after V lost 6 bases and J lost 4 bases. CDR1 MDHEN and CDR2 SYDVKM come from the germline V gene. The CDR3 consists of 16 residues. CDR3 loop: CASSQPQGGLNEKLFF. In DNA, the CDR3 is TGTGCCAGCAGCCAACCACAGGGGGGACTTAATGAAAAACTGTTTTTT.

This sequence joins TRBV6-1 and TRBJ2-7; 9 nucleotides line up with TRBD2. V was pared by 7 bases and J by 4 bases, with 5 bases of the junction left unmatched. The CDR3 has 13 amino acids. Germline lookup yields CDR1 MNHNS and CDR2 SASEGT. CDR3 sequence: CASTLAGVYEQYF. In DNA, the CDR3 is TGTGCCAGCACCTTAGCGGGGGTTTACGAGCAGTACTTC.

The V call is TRBV10-2, the J call TRBJ2-1; 12 positions agree with TRBD2. V shed 0 bases and J 7 bases; nucleotides not matched to a gene: 1. This CDR3 has 15 amino acids. The germline gives CDR1 WSHSY, CDR2 SAAADI. The CDR3 DNA sequence: TGCGCCAGCAGTGAGTCGGGGACTAGCGGGAATGAGCAGTTCTTC. This gives the protein CASSESGTSGNEQFF.

Notes on this clone: At the DNA level, this CDR3 is encoded by other sequences in the same sample as well. V gene TRBV19 combines with J gene TRBJ2-7; 10 bases match TRBD1. The germline CDR1 and CDR2 sequences are LNHDA and SQIVND (reference sequence). The V gene end was trimmed by 7 bases and the J gene end by 3 bases; junction bases not matched to a gene: 6. There are 14 residues in the CDR3. CDR3 nucleotide sequence: TGTGCCAGTACCCCGACAGGGGGCATCTACGAGCAGTACTTC. The encoded protein is CASTPTGGIYEQYF.

The rearrangement links TRBV4-1 to TRBJ2-7, with 16 nucleotides matching TRBD2. Germline values: CDR1 MGHRA, CDR2 YSYEKL. V dropped 1 base and J dropped 7; count of bases not matched to a gene: 7. The CDR3 sequence is 17 residues long. In DNA form, the CDR3 reads TGCGCCAGCAGCCAAGCCGGGACTAGCGGGGGGGCCGGGGAGCAGTACTTC. Protein sequence: CASSQAGTSGGAGEQYF.

The rearrangement joins TRBV5-1 to TRBJ2-2; 9 nucleotides align to TRBD1. V lost 0 bases, J lost 4 bases, and 7 bases stayed unmatched. The V gene's germline CDR1 is SGHRS and CDR2 YFSETQ. The CDR3 has 17 residues. The CDR3 region has the DNA TGCGCCAGCAGCTTGGCCAGAACAGGGGGCAGCACCGGGGAGCTGTTTTTT. Translating gives CASSLARTGGSTGELFF.

The V call is TRBV2, the J call TRBJ2-5; TRBD2 matches at 9 bases. The CDR3 loop spans 14 amino acids. The V gene's germline CDR1 is SNHLY and CDR2 FYNNEI. After removal of 7 bases from V and 4 bases from J, the junction contained 7 bases not matched to a gene. The CDR3 spells CASMVRGLAETQYF. The CDR3 DNA reads as TGTGCCAGCATGGTCAGGGGACTAGCAGAGACCCAGTACTTC.

The chain recombines TRBV30 with TRBJ2-3; no clear D. Germline lookup yields CDR1 GTSNPN and CDR2 SVGIG (reference sequence). The CDR3 totals 14 residues. With 0 bases removed from V and 6 bases from J, the gap between germline ends came to 13 bases. CDR3 sequence reads: CAWSVKIVVDTQYF. In DNA form, the CDR3 reads TGTGCCTGGAGTGTAAAAATAGTGGTTGATACGCAGTATTTT.

The J gene is TRBJ1-2, the V gene TRBV7-8, with D uncertain. From germline, CDR1 is SGHVS and CDR2 FQNEAQ. The CDR3 runs to 15 residues. The ends were cut back, 4 bases at V and 0 bases at J, with 12 bases in the middle. CDR3 coding DNA: TGTGCCAGCAGCTCGCATCCGGGATCTAACTATGGCTACACCTTC. This gives the protein CASSSHPGSNYGYTF.

This clone appeared a few times. The V and J genes are TRBV11-2 and TRBJ2-2, with D tentatively TRBD2 (5 bases). There are 19 residues in the CDR3. The germline V gene encodes CDR1 SGHAT and CDR2 FQNNGV. Between the trimmed V and J ends, which lost 4 bases and 1 base, there was a span of 22 bases. The CDR3: CASSYPKGATTMNTGELFF. The CDR3 nucleotides read TGTGCCAGCAGCTACCCCAAAGGCGCGACTACCATGAACACCGGGGAGCTGTTTTTT. Complete variable domain (other parts from reference TRBV11-2 and TRBJ2-2): EAGVAQSPRYKIIEKRQSVAFWCNPISGHATLYWYQQILGQGPKLLIQFQNNGVVDDSQLPKDRFSAERLKGVDSTLKIQPAKLEDSAVYLCASSYPKGATTMNTGELFFGEGSRLTVL.

The chain combines TRBV27 with TRBJ2-5; 10 nucleotides match TRBD1. This CDR3 has 17 residues. With V trimmed by 3 bases and J by 2 bases, 9 bases remained unmatched. Per the germline V gene, CDR1 is MNHEY and CDR2 is SMNVEV (reference sequence). The CDR3 loop reads CASSLQGGTGVQETQYF. CDR3 DNA sequence: TGTGCCAGCAGTTTGCAGGGAGGGACAGGGGTACAAGAGACCCAGTACTTC.

This clone was counted between two and nine times. This chain links TRBV19 with TRBJ1-2; D not resolved. This CDR3 is built from 14 residues. Germline CDR1 reads LNHDA; CDR2 reads SQIVND (reference sequence). V dropped 0 bases and J dropped 1 base, with 6 bases sitting between them. The CDR3 loop is CASSIDRLNYGYTF. CDR3 nucleotides: TGTGCCAGTAGTATAGACAGACTTAACTATGGCTACACCTTC.

This chain joins TRBV5-6 and TRBJ1-2; D call uncertain. In germline, CDR1 is SGHDT, CDR2 YYEEEE. V was shortened by 4 bases and J by 5 bases, with 9 bases between the two germline ends. This CDR3 region has 12 residues. The CDR3 nucleotides are TGTGCCAGCAGCCCGGGTTTGTATGGCTACACCTTC. Residues: CASSPGLYGYTF. Full variable domain (rest looked up from reference TRBV5-6 and TRBJ1-2): DAGVTQSPTHLIKTRGQQVTLRCSPKSGHDTVSWYQQALGQGPQFIFQYYEEEERQRGNFPDRFSGHQFPNYSSELNVNALLLGDSALYLCASSPGLYGYTFGSGTRLTVV.

The V and J genes are TRBV4-1 and TRBJ2-1; D may be TRBD1 (5 bases). The CDR3 contains 16 residues. Germline V gene data show CDR1 as MGHRA and CDR2 as YSYEKL. V was clipped by 0 bases and J by 7 bases, with 16 bases between them. The CDR3 DNA sequence: TGCGCCAGCAGCCAAGAATCGGCAGGGTTCGGGAATGAGCAGTTCTTC. Translating gives CASSQESAGFGNEQFF.

CDR3 nucleotides: TGTGCCAGCAGTGAACCGAGTCTTACGGGCTACGAGCAGTACTTC. This translates into CASSEPSLTGYEQYF. V is TRBV6-1 and J is TRBJ2-7; D is undetermined. Looked up from germline, CDR1 is MNHNS and CDR2 is SASEGT. Trimming removed 2 bases at V and 3 bases at J, with 14 bases between. This CDR3 comprises 15 residues.

The chain carries TRBV5-1 and TRBJ2-7; 8 nucleotides match TRBD1. From germline, CDR1 is SGHRS and CDR2 YFSETQ. Unmatched junction bases numbered 5, after V lost 1 base and J lost 2 bases. The CDR3 length is 15 residues. The CDR3 here is CASSLSDRGTYEQYF. The CDR3 nucleotides read TGCGCCAGCAGCTTGAGTGACAGGGGTACCTACGAGCAGTACTTC.

This clone occurred once. This chain connects TRBV2 to TRBJ1-5, with D possibly TRBD1 on 5 matching bases. Germline V lookup: CDR1 SNHLY, CDR2 FYNNEI. The CDR3 sequence is 15 residues long. The germline V and J ends were trimmed by 0 bases and 6 bases, with 12 bases remaining between them. The CDR3 region is CASSEALIGGQPQHF. The CDR3, as DNA: TGTGCCAGCAGTGAAGCGCTGATCGGGGGTCAGCCCCAGCATTTT.

This chain connects TRBV5-6 to TRBJ1-6, with 10 nucleotides matching TRBD1. The germline V gene encodes CDR1 SGHDT and CDR2 YYEEEE. The CDR3 consists of 17 residues. V shed 3 bases and J 4 bases; nucleotides not matched to a gene: 7. Written as DNA, the CDR3 is TGTGCCAGCAGCTGGGAGGGGACAGGGGCGTATAATTCACCCCTCCACTTT. It codes for CASSWEGTGAYNSPLHF.

This clone has only a few counts. Mismatch with germline at one junction end may stem from a read error. The chain combines TRBV7-9 with TRBJ1-1; D is perhaps TRBD1 (5 bases). From germline, CDR1 is SEHNR and CDR2 FQNEAQ (reference sequence). This CDR3 spans 12 amino acids. CDR3 protein: CSSSLEAGGAFF. As DNA, the CDR3 is TGTTCCAGCAGCTTAGAAGCGGGGGGGGCTTTCTTT.

The chain combines TRBV9 with TRBJ2-5; 11 bases match TRBD2. The CDR3 is 16 residues long. The germline CDR1 and CDR2 sequences are SGDLS and YYNGEE. V was pared by 0 bases and J by 1 base, with 2 bases of the junction left unmatched. The CDR3 reads CASSVELAGAQETQYF. The CDR3 DNA follows: TGTGCCAGCAGCGTAGAACTAGCGGGGGCCCAAGAGACCCAGTACTTC.

The table lists this clone with a count of one. Other DNA sequences from this sample encode an identical CDR3 as well. The chain has TRBV18 and TRBJ1-1; TRBD1 might be the D (6 bases). V was shortened by 3 bases and J by 5 bases, with 7 bases between the two germline ends. There are 12 residues in the CDR3. Germline V gene lookup returns CDR1 KGHSH and CDR2 LQKENI. CDR3 nucleotide sequence: TGTGCCAGCTCACCGCAGGGGACTGAAGCTTTCTTT. The encoded protein is CASSPQGTEAFF.

V is TRBV7-9 and J is TRBJ1-2, with D perhaps TRBD1 (6 bases). The CDR3 has 12 residues. Germline V gene data show CDR1 as SEHNR and CDR2 as FQNEAQ (reference sequence). The germline V and J ends were trimmed by 3 bases and 8 bases, with 10 bases remaining between them. The CDR3 sequence is CASSFGQLGYTF. The CDR3 bases are TGTGCCAGCAGCTTCGGACAGTTGGGCTACACCTTC.

The chain couples TRBV2 to TRBJ2-5, with D possibly TRBD2 on 6 matching bases. This CDR3 has 14 residues. V was shortened by 7 bases and J by 10 bases, with 22 bases between the two germline ends. The germline gives CDR1 SNHLY, CDR2 FYNNEI. CDR3 sequence (DNA): TGTGCCAGCAATAGGGAGTACAGCCCGGGGGTCCAGTACTTC. This sequence encodes CASNREYSPGVQYF.

J is TRBJ2-7 and V is TRBV6-6; 8 bases agree with TRBD2. The junction had 2 bases not matched to a gene; V was cut back by 0 bases and J by 4 bases. CDR3 length: 14 residues. Germline V CDR1 and CDR2: MNHNY, SVGAGI (reference sequence). CDR3 in amino acids: CASSYSTSGYEQYF. CDR3 sequence (DNA): TGTGCCAGCAGTTACTCAACTAGCGGATACGAGCAGTACTTC.

This clone was seen more than once but under ten times. This chain joins TRBV5-1 and TRBJ2-3; no definite D call. V dropped 3 bases and J dropped 8 bases, with 13 bases sitting between them. CDR1 and CDR2 (germline): SGHRS, YFSETQ. The CDR3 runs 13 residues. CDR3 sequence reads: CASSSTPRGTQYF. Written as DNA, the CDR3 is TGCGCCAGCAGCTCGACGCCGCGAGGTACGCAGTATTTT.

The chain couples TRBV7-9 to TRBJ1-6, with D maybe TRBD1 (6 bases). Trimming took off 6 bases at V and 6 bases at J, with 21 bases between the two ends. The germline CDR1 and CDR2 sequences are SEHNR and FQNEAQ (reference sequence). This CDR3 is built from 17 residues. The CDR3 sequence is CASSSSGSDSSNSPLHF. CDR3 nucleotide sequence: TGTGCCAGCAGTTCCTCCGGATCGGACAGTAGTAATTCACCCCTCCACTTT.

The chain uses TRBV5-4 and TRBJ2-2; the match to TRBD2 covers 7 bases. V trimming: 0 bases; J trimming: 0 bases; junction bases outside the gene matches: 5. CDR3 length: 17 amino acids. In germline, CDR1 is SGHNT, CDR2 YYREEE (reference sequence). In DNA, the CDR3 is TGTGCCAGCAGCTTGGGCGGGGGAAACGCGAACACCGGGGAGCTGTTTTTT. This gives the protein CASSLGGGNANTGELFF.

This clone was counted between two and nine times. The chain couples TRBV19 to TRBJ1-2, with D unclear. Germline V lookup: CDR1 LNHDA, CDR2 SQIVND (reference sequence). This CDR3 is 12 amino acids long. V dropped 1 base and J dropped 8 bases, with 8 bases sitting between them. Here the CDR3 DNA reads TGTGCCAGTAGTATAGCCGCGCCAGGCTACACCTTC. As protein: CASSIAAPGYTF.

V gene TRBV7-2 combines with J gene TRBJ1-1, with 7 bases matching TRBD1. CDR1 is SGHTA and CDR2 is FQGNSA in the germline V gene. The junction had 3 bases not matched to a gene; V was cut back by 2 bases and J by 3 bases. The CDR3 contains 14 residues. The CDR3 DNA follows: TGTGCCAGCAGCTTAAGCCAGGGGGACACTGAAGCTTTCTTT. Protein: CASSLSQGDTEAFF.

The chain uses TRBV5-1 and TRBJ1-1, with unresolved D. Trimming pared 2 bases from V and 5 bases from J, leaving 10 bases between. Germline V CDR1 and CDR2: SGHRS, YFSETQ. The CDR3 covers 13 residues. CDR3 DNA sequence: TGCGCCAGCAGCTTCCCGTCGGGAACTGAAGCTTTCTTT. Translation: CASSFPSGTEAFF.

The chain couples TRBV7-8 to TRBJ1-1; D is ambiguous. Germline V gives CDR1 SGHVS, CDR2 FQNEAQ. This CDR3 is built from 15 residues. Trimming left V 1 base short and J 4 bases short, with 13 bases between. The CDR3 sequence is CASSLVSRAGTEAFF. CDR3 in DNA: TGTGCCAGCAGCTTAGTTAGTCGGGCGGGCACTGAAGCTTTCTTT.